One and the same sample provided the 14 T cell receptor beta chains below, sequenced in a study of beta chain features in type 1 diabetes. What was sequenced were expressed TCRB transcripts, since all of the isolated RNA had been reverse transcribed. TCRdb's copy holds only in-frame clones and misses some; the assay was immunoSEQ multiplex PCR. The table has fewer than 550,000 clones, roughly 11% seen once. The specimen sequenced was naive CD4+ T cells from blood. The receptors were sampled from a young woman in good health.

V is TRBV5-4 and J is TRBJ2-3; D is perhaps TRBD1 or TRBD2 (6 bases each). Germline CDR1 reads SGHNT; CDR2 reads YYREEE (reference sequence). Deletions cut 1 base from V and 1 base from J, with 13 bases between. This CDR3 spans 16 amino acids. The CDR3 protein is CASSLNPGARTDTQYF. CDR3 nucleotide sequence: TGTGCCAGCAGCTTGAATCCGGGGGCGCGCACAGATACGCAGTATTTT. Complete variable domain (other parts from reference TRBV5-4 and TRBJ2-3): ETGVTQSPTHLIKTRGQQVTLRCSSQSGHNTVSWYQQALGQGPQFIFQYYREEENGRGNFPPRFSGLQFPNYSSELNVNALELDDSALYLCASSLNPGARTDTQYFGPGTRLTVL.

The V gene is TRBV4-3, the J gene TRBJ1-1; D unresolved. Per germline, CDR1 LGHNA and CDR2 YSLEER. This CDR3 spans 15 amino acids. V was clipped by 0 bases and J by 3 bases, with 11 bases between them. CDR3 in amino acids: CASSQESGYDTEAFF. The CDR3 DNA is TGCGCCAGCAGCCAAGAATCAGGCTACGACACTGAAGCTTTCTTT.

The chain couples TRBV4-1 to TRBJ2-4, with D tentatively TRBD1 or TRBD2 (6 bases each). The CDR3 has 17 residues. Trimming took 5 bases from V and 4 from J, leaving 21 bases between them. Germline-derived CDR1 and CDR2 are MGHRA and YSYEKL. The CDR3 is CASSYVPGGGGKNIQYF. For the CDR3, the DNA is TGCGCCAGCAGCTACGTCCCCGGTGGAGGGGGGAAAAACATTCAGTACTTC.

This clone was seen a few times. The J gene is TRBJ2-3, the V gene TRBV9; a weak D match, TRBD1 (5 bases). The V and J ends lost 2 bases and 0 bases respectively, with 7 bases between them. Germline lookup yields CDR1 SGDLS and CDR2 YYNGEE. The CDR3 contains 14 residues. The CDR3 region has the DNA TGTGCCAGCAGCGTCAGGGCTAGCACAGATACGCAGTATTTT. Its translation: CASSVRASTDTQYF.

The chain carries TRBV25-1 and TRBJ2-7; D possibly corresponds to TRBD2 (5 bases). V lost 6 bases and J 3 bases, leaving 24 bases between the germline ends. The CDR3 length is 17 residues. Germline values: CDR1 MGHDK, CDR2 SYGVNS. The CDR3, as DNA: TGTGCCAGCAGGGAGGAACTTGGCGTCCGATATATCTACGAGCAGTACTTC. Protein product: CASREELGVRYIYEQYF.

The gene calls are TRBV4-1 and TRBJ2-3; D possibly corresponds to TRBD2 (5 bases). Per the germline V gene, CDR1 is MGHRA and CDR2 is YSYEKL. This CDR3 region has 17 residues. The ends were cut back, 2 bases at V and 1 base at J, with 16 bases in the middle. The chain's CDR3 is CASSQKGPTRGTDTQYF. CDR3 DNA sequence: TGCGCCAGCAGCCAAAAAGGGCCCACGCGGGGCACAGATACGCAGTATTTT.

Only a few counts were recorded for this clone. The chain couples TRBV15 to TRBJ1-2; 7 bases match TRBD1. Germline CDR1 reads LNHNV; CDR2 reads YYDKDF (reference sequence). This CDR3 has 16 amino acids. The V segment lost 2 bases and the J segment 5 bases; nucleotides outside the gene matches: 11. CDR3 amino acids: CATSRTTGTALYGYTF. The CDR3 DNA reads TGTGCCACCAGCAGAACTACCGGGACAGCCTTATATGGCTACACCTTC.

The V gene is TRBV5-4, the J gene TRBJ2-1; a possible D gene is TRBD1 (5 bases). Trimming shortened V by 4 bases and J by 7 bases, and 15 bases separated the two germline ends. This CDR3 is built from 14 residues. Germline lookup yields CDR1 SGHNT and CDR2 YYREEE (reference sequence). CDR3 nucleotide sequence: TGTGCCAGCAGCAGGGTAGCATCAGGGAATGAGCAGTTCTTC. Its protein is CASSRVASGNEQFF.

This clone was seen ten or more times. The CDR3 protein is CASSLRQIYNEQFF. The CDR3 coding sequence is TGTGCCAGCAGCTTAAGGCAGATCTACAATGAGCAGTTCTTC. The V call is TRBV7-9, the J call TRBJ2-1; D gene ambiguous. From germline, CDR1 is SEHNR and CDR2 FQNEAQ (reference sequence). The V end lost 2 bases, the J end lost 3 bases, and 8 bases lay between the germline ends. This CDR3 has 14 residues.

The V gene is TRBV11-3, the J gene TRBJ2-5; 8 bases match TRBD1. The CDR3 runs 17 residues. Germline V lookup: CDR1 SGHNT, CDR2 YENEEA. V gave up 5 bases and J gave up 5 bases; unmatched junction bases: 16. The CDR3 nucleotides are TGTGCCAGCAGCCCTAGGACAGGGATGGTGACCCGGGAGACCCAGTACTTC. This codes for CASSPRTGMVTRETQYF.

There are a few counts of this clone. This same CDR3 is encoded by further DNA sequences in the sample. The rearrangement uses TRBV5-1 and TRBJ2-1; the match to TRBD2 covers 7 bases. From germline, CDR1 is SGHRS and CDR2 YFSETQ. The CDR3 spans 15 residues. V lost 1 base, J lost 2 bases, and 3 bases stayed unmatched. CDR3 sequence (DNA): TGCGCCAGCAGCTTGACGGGGACTACCTACAATGAGCAGTTCTTC. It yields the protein CASSLTGTTYNEQFF.

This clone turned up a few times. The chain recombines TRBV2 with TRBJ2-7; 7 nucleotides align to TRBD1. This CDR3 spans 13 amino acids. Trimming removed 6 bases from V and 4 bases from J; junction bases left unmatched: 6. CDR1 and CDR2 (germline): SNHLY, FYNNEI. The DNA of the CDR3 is TGTGCCAGCAGGGCAGGGGGTGCTTACGAGCAGTACGTC. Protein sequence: CASRAGGAYEQYV.

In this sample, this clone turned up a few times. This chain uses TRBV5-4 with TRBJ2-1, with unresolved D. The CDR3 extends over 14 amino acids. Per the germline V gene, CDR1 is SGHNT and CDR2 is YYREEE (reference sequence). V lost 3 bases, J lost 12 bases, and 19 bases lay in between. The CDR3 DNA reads TGTGCCAGCAGCTCCTTTGACCTCCCGCATGGGCAGTTCTTC. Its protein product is CASSSFDLPHGQFF. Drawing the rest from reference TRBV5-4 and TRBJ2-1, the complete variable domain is ETGVTQSPTHLIKTRGQQVTLRCSSQSGHNTVSWYQQALGQGPQFIFQYYREEENGRGNFPPRFSGLQFPNYSSELNVNALELDDSALYLCASSSFDLPHGQFFGPGTRLTVL.

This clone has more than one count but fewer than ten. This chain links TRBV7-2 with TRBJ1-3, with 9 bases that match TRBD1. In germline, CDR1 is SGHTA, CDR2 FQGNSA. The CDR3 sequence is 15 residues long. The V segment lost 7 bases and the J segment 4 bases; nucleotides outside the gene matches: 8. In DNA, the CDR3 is TGTGCCAGCACCCTAAGGGACAGGGTGGGAAACACCATATATTTT. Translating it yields CASTLRDRVGNTIYF.